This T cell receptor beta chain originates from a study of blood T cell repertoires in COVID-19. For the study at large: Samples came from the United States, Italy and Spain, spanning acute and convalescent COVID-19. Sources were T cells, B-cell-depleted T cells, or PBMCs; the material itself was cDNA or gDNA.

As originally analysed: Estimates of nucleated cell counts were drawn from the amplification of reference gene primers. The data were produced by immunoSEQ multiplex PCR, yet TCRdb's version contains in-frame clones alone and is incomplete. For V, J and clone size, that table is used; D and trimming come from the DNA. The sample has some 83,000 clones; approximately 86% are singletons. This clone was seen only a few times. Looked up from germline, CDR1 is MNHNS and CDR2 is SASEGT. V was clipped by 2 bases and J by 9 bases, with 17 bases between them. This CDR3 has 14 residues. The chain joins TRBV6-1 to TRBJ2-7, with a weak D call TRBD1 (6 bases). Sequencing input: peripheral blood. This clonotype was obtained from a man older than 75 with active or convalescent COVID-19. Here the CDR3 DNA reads TGTGCCAGCAGTGAACCTCTACAGGGACCGGTGCAGTACGTC. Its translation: CASSEPLQGPVQYV.